This passage covers 26 T cell receptor beta chains from one sample sequenced in a study of technical replicates of blood from a few donors. Method: immunoSEQ multiplex PCR; TCRdb's copy keeps in-frame clones and lacks some. The repertoire consists of fewer than 100,000 clones, with 89% occurring once and the leading ten covering 0.41%. The sample taken for sequencing was T cells isolated from PBMCs. The receptors were sampled from a human donor in good health.

The chain recombines TRBV6-5 with TRBJ2-5; a weak D match, TRBD2 (6 bases). V dropped 3 bases and J dropped 5 bases, with 7 bases sitting between them. The germline CDR1 and CDR2 sequences are MNHEY and SVGAGI. The CDR3 is 12 amino acids. The CDR3: CASSYGGETQYF. The CDR3 DNA follows: TGTGCCAGCAGTTATGGGGGGGAGACCCAGTACTTC.

J is TRBJ2-5 and V is TRBV7-9; maybe TRBD1 (5 bases). Germline V gives CDR1 SEHNR, CDR2 FQNEAQ (reference sequence). The CDR3 loop spans 12 amino acids. The V gene lost 2 bases and the J gene lost 12 bases, with 13 bases spanning the gap. The DNA of the CDR3 is TGTGCCAGCAGCTTAAATCCGACAGAGAAGTACTTC. This encodes CASSLNPTEKYF.

This chain uses TRBV29-1 with TRBJ1-2; TRBD1 agrees at 12 bases. V was clipped by 7 bases and J by 6 bases; unmatched bases: 9. The CDR3 has 14 residues. Per the germline V gene, CDR1 is SQVTM and CDR2 is ANQGSEA. The CDR3 sequence is CSAPGTGGLNGYTF. CDR3 nucleotides: TGCAGCGCTCCCGGGACAGGGGGCTTAAATGGCTACACCTTC.

The chain couples TRBV5-1 to TRBJ1-4; 7 nucleotides line up with TRBD1. This CDR3 spans 14 amino acids. The V and J ends lost 0 bases and 13 bases, in that order; junction bases with no gene match: 9. Germline-derived CDR1 and CDR2 are SGHRS and YFSETQ. The CDR3 protein is CASSLAGQGGGLFF. The CDR3 coding sequence is TGCGCCAGCAGCTTGGCCGGGCAGGGGGGAGGACTGTTTTTT.

The chain links TRBV19 to TRBJ1-1; D possibly corresponds to TRBD1 (5 bases). The germline gives CDR1 LNHDA, CDR2 SQIVND (reference sequence). V shed 5 bases and J shed 5 bases, with 21 bases lying between them. The CDR3 runs 16 residues. The CDR3 DNA sequence: TGTGCCAGTAGTGGAGATAGATCCAGGGTTGAAACTGAAGCTTTCTTT. Its protein is CASSGDRSRVETEAFF.

This sequence joins TRBV9 and TRBJ2-7; 10 bases are a match to TRBD2. The CDR3 consists of 14 residues. Germline V gives CDR1 SGDLS, CDR2 YYNGEE. Germline trimming cut 4 bases from V and 5 bases from J; bases unmatched to any gene: 6. In DNA, the CDR3 is TGTGCCAGCAGCAAGGGACTAGCGACCCACGAGCAGTACTTC. Translation gives CASSKGLATHEQYF. The full variable domain, completed using reference TRBV9 and TRBJ2-7, is DSGVTQTPKHLITATGQRVTLRCSPRSGDLSVYWYQQSLDQGLQFLIQYYNGEERAKGNILERFSAQQFPDLHSELNLSSLELGDSALYFCASSKGLATHEQYFGPGTRLTVT.

The chain carries TRBV27 and TRBJ1-2, with TRBD1 matching over 7 bases. The CDR3 is 14 amino acids. The V segment lost 6 bases and the J segment 4 bases; nucleotides outside the gene matches: 8. From germline, CDR1 is MNHEY and CDR2 SMNVEV (reference sequence). CDR3 region: CASRPRTGSYGYTF. For the CDR3, the DNA is TGTGCCAGCAGACCGAGGACAGGTAGCTATGGCTACACCTTC.

This chain uses TRBV2 with TRBJ2-7; D is ambiguous. CDR3 length equals 14 residues. The ends were cut back, 8 bases at V and 5 bases at J, with 19 bases in the middle. Germline CDR1 is SNHLY and CDR2 is FYNNEI. CDR3 protein: CASLKRRSSDEQYF. CDR3 nucleotides: TGTGCCAGCCTAAAAAGAAGATCCAGCGACGAGCAGTACTTC.

V usage is TRBV29-1 and J usage is TRBJ2-1, with 12 nucleotides matching TRBD1. The germline gives CDR1 SQVTM, CDR2 ANQGSEA. Losses at the gene ends were 6 bases for V and 6 bases for J; bases not matched to a gene: 3. The CDR3 extends over 13 amino acids. The CDR3 coding sequence is TGCAGCGTCCGGGACAGGGGGCTCAATGAGCAGTTCTTC. It specifies CSVRDRGLNEQFF.

The chain uses TRBV30 and TRBJ2-1, with 8 bases lining up with TRBD1. CDR1 GTSNPN and CDR2 SVGIG come from the germline V gene (reference sequence). This CDR3 comprises 15 residues. Trimming took 0 bases from V and 6 from J; bases not matched to a gene: 7. CDR3 coding DNA: TGTGCCTGGAGTGTCGGACAGGGTCGATTCAATGAGCAGTTCTTC. Its protein is CAWSVGQGRFNEQFF.

The chain carries TRBV29-1 and TRBJ1-2; D gene uncertain. The CDR3 extends over 11 amino acids. The germline CDR1 and CDR2 sequences are SQVTM and ANQGSEA. Trimming cost V 1 base and J 4 bases, with 4 bases left between them. CDR3 sequence reads: CSVEGAYGYTF. DNA for the CDR3: TGCAGCGTTGAAGGGGCCTATGGCTACACCTTC.

In its sample, this clone was seen once. The chain combines TRBV9 with TRBJ2-1; 9 nucleotides agree with TRBD2. Looked up from germline, CDR1 is SGDLS and CDR2 is YYNGEE. This CDR3 spans 20 amino acids. Trimming at V came to 2 bases and at J to 0 bases, leaving 15 bases not matched to a gene. CDR3 nucleotide sequence: TGTGCCAGCAGCGTCAGGGCCGTTATAGCGGGAGATCCCTCCTACAATGAGCAGTTCTTC. As protein: CASSVRAVIAGDPSYNEQFF.

The CDR3 region has the DNA TGTGCCAGCAAGACCGCTAGCGGAAGCTCCTACGAGCAGTACTTC. Translated: CASKTASGSSYEQYF. The chain carries TRBV28 and TRBJ2-7, with 7 bases that match TRBD2. This CDR3 has 15 amino acids. CDR1 and CDR2 (germline): MDHEN, SYDVKM. V dropped 7 bases and J dropped 0; count of bases not matched to a gene: 9.

V usage is TRBV18 and J usage is TRBJ2-3, with TRBD1 matching 10 bases. This CDR3 comprises 17 residues. The germline CDR1 and CDR2 sequences are KGHSH and LQKENI. With 4 bases clipped from V and 5 bases from J, the junction kept 12 bases outside the gene matches. The CDR3 sequence: CASSQASGTGALDTQYF. The CDR3 DNA reads TGTGCCAGCTCACAAGCCTCCGGGACAGGGGCCCTAGATACGCAGTATTTT.

This chain connects TRBV7-3 to TRBJ2-1; D is unclear. CDR3 length: 13 residues. Trimming stripped 3 bases from V and 0 bases from J, with 3 bases between. Germline CDR1 SGHTA, CDR2 FQGTGA. CDR3 sequence: CASSLSSYNEQFF. The DNA of the CDR3 is TGTGCCAGCAGCTTGAGCTCCTACAATGAGCAGTTCTTC.

The chain employs TRBV5-1 and TRBJ2-7, with D possibly TRBD2 on 6 matching bases. Germline V CDR1 and CDR2: SGHRS, YFSETQ. CDR3 size: 15 residues. V dropped 3 bases and J dropped 2 bases, with 15 bases sitting between them. The CDR3 here is CASSSNPAGTYEQYF. Written as DNA, the CDR3 is TGCGCCAGCAGCTCGAATCCGGCGGGAACCTACGAGCAGTACTTC.

This clone has a handful of counts. The chain links TRBV27 to TRBJ2-5; TRBD1 aligns across 7 bases. CDR3 length: 16 amino acids. Unmatched junction bases numbered 13, after V lost 5 bases and J lost 4 bases. Per germline, CDR1 MNHEY and CDR2 SMNVEV (reference sequence). The CDR3 region is CASSPRYTGVRETQYF. For the CDR3, the DNA is TGTGCCAGCAGTCCCCGCTATACAGGGGTTCGAGAGACCCAGTACTTC.

The rearrangement joins TRBV27 to TRBJ1-5, with D hard to call. The CDR3 runs 15 residues. The V end was cut by 5 bases, the J end by 0 bases, with 11 bases between. Germline CDR1 and CDR2: MNHEY and SMNVEV (reference sequence). The CDR3 sequence: CASSRRGGSNQPQHF. Here the CDR3 DNA reads TGTGCCAGCAGTCGACGCGGTGGTAGCAATCAGCCCCAGCATTTT.

The count of this clone is one. Here the CDR3 reads CASRRIAGGMVETQYF. CDR3 sequence (DNA): TGCGCCAGCAGGAGGATAGCGGGAGGAATGGTAGAGACCCAGTACTTC. The gene calls are TRBV4-1 and TRBJ2-5, with TRBD2 matching 10 bases. The germline V gene encodes CDR1 MGHRA and CDR2 YSYEKL. The junction had 11 bases not matched to a gene; V was cut back by 6 bases and J by 4 bases. This CDR3 is 16 amino acids long.

The chain combines TRBV9 with TRBJ1-1; D is perhaps TRBD1 (6 bases). Germline CDR1 SGDLS, CDR2 YYNGEE. Trimming shortened V by 3 bases and J by 7 bases, and 13 bases separated the two germline ends. CDR3 length: 13 amino acids. CDR3 residues: CASSAGQTGEAFF. CDR3 DNA sequence: TGTGCCAGCAGCGCCGGACAGACGGGTGAAGCTTTCTTT.

The genes are TRBV6-1 and TRBJ2-7, with D maybe TRBD1 (6 bases). CDR3 length: 13 residues. CDR1 is MNHNS and CDR2 is SASEGT in the germline V gene. V was pared by 3 bases and J by 6 bases, with 12 bases between. The CDR3 reads CASSDHRVGEQYF. In DNA form, the CDR3 reads TGTGCCAGCAGTGACCACAGGGTGGGCGAGCAGTACTTC.

In its sample, this clone was seen a few times. The chain recombines TRBV19 with TRBJ1-5; D is unclear. V was shortened by 5 bases and J by 11 bases, with 13 bases between the two germline ends. This CDR3 spans 12 amino acids. Germline CDR1 and CDR2: LNHDA and SQIVND (reference sequence). The CDR3 region has the DNA TGTGCCAGTAGTCCAAGGACCGGGGCCCAGCATTTT. Translated: CASSPRTGAQHF.

The rearrangement joins TRBV19 to TRBJ2-1; perhaps TRBD2 as D (5 bases). Per germline, CDR1 LNHDA and CDR2 SQIVND (reference sequence). The length of the CDR3 is 17 residues. V dropped 0 bases and J dropped 2 bases, with 14 bases sitting between them. The CDR3 DNA reads TGTGCCAGTAGTATAGATCTGGCTAGCTACCCCTACAATGAGCAGTTCTTC. Protein sequence: CASSIDLASYPYNEQFF.

V gene TRBV2 combines with J gene TRBJ2-1, with 7 bases identical to TRBD1. The V gene's germline CDR1 is SNHLY and CDR2 FYNNEI. The CDR3 is 16 residues long. V was pared by 3 bases and J by 1 base, with 6 bases of the junction left unmatched. The chain's CDR3 is CASSEKGQYSYNEQFF. As DNA, the CDR3 is TGTGCCAGCAGTGAGAAGGGACAGTATTCCTACAATGAGCAGTTCTTC.

V is TRBV6-5 and J is TRBJ1-2, with 9 bases aligning to TRBD1. V dropped 0 bases and J dropped 6; count of bases not matched to a gene: 5. CDR1 MNHEY and CDR2 SVGAGI come from the germline V gene. The CDR3 extends over 15 amino acids. CDR3 bases: TGTGCCAGCAGTTACTCGGGACAGGGCTCGAATGGCTACACCTTC. It codes for CASSYSGQGSNGYTF.

V usage is TRBV18 and J usage is TRBJ1-5; D is perhaps TRBD1 (6 bases). Germline CDR1 is KGHSH and CDR2 is LQKENI. The V gene lost 5 bases and the J gene lost 3 bases, with 14 bases spanning the gap. The CDR3 spans 15 residues. The CDR3 sequence is CASSGRGTDNQPQHF. For the CDR3, the DNA is TGTGCCAGCTCAGGTAGGGGGACGGACAATCAGCCCCAGCATTTT.